This TCR beta chain was sequenced in a study of T cells after somatic rescue of genetic block. Trimming took 5 bases from V and 2 from J, leaving 24 bases between them. This CDR3 has 19 amino acids. CDR1 is SGHTA, CDR2 FQGNSA, per germline. Only in-frame clones appear in the TCRdb table, and some are missing; sequencing was by immunoSEQ multiplex PCR. This table has 70,000 to 85,000 clones, approximately 91% appearing once. Sequencing was done on a sample of peripheral blood mononuclear cells (PBMCs). The chain couples TRBV7-2 to TRBJ1-4, with D possibly matching TRBD1 (5 bases). The source is a man aged 30 to 45. The CDR3 loop reads CASSRRERGRGGTNEKLFF. The CDR3 region has the DNA TGTGCCAGCAGCCGTCGGGAGAGAGGAAGGGGTGGTACTAATGAAAAACTGTTTTTT.